The T cell receptor (beta chain) described here comes from a study of long-term antiretroviral therapy in people with HIV. Study context: Collection dates of the earliest samples fall about a decade before the 2015 immediate-ART recommendation. Overall study findings and caveats: Records did not include ART adherence, viral resistance or therapy changes.

The assay, immunoSEQ v3.0, was run at survey level. Using immunoSEQ multiplex PCR, the repertoire was profiled, and TCRdb retains in-frame clones only, with some absent. The sample yields around 9,700 clones, about four fifths seen once. Trimming shortened V by 2 bases and J by 1 base, and 8 bases separated the two germline ends. This CDR3 has 14 amino acids. Germline V lookup: CDR1 SGHTS, CDR2 YDEGEE. For this clone: Its antigen is not identified.

The sequence was collected from a middle-aged man with HIV. The J gene is TRBJ2-3, the V gene TRBV5-8, with D hard to call. Sequencing used unsorted PBMCs, obtained 1.8 years before starting antiretroviral therapy. The CDR3 region is CASSFGRRTDTQYF. The CDR3 DNA reads TGTGCCAGCAGCTTTGGGCGGCGCACAGATACGCAGTATTTT.